This record concerns one T cell receptor (beta chain) sequence. CDR3 length equals 10 residues. Germline CDR1 reads DFQATT; CDR2 reads SNEGSKA (reference sequence). Trimming cost V 1 base and J 8 bases, with 5 bases left between them. This sample is part of a study of technical replicates of blood from several donors. The data were produced by immunoSEQ multiplex PCR, yet TCRdb's version contains in-frame clones alone and is incomplete. The table shows about 80,000 clones, with about 95% occurring only once. The sequence came from a human donor in good health. The sequenced sample was T cells isolated from PBMCs. The chain recombines TRBV20-1 with TRBJ1-1; tentative D call: TRBD1 (5 bases). CDR3 sequence (DNA): TGCAGTGCTAGAGGGGGCGAAGCTTTCTTT. It codes for CSARGGEAFF.